This T cell receptor (beta chain) was sequenced during a study of Graves' ophthalmopathy and Graves' hyperthyroidism. The hyperthyroidism patients, aged 18 to 65, had been newly diagnosed, with under 2 months' duration. Other autoimmune disease, uncontrolled infection, pregnancy and lactation led to exclusion. RNA transcripts served as template for amplifying TCR beta CDR3 sequences. RT-PCR was first run with HTBI primers, then multiplex PCR in a second round. TCRdb independently ran MiXCR on the multiplex PCR reads; one entry per CDR3 protein. The sample has just over 600,000 distinct CDR3 sequences; approximately 22% are singletons. The CDR3 loop spans 14 amino acids. In germline, CDR1 is SNHLY, CDR2 FYNNEI. With regard to this clonotype: At one boundary the junction diverges from the germline segment, which might be a read error.

Sequences were obtained from peripheral blood. This clonotype was sampled from a woman aged 18-29 years with stable Graves' hyperthyroidism. Some clones in this sample may be carry-over from other donors' samples. The chain uses TRBV2 and TRBJ1-2, with a possible D match to TRBD1 (5 bases). The DNA of the CDR3 is TGTGTCAGCAACCATTGGGGGGAAAACTATGGCTACACCTTC. This encodes CVSNHWGENYGYTF. Filled out from reference TRBV2 and TRBJ1-2, the complete variable domain reads EPEVTQTPSHQVTQMGQEVILRCVPISNHLYFYWYRQILGQKVEFLVSFYNNEISEKSEIFDDQFSVERPDGSNFTLKIRSTKLEDSAMYFCVSNHWGENYGYTFGSGTRLTVV.